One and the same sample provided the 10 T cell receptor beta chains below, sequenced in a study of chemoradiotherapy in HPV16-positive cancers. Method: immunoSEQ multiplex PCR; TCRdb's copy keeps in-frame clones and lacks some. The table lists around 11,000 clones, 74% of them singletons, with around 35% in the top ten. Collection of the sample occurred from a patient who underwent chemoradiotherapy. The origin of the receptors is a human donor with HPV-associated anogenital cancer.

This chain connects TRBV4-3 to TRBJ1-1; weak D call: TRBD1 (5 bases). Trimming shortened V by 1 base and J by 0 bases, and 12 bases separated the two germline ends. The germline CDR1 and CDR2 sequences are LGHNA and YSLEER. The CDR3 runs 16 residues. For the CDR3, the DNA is TGCGCCAGCAGCCAAGCTCCGTGGGGGGTGAACACTGAAGCTTTCTTT. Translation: CASSQAPWGVNTEAFF.

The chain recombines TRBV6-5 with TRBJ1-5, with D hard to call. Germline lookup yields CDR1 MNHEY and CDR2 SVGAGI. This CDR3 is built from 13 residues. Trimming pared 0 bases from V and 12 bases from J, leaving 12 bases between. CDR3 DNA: TGTGCCAGCAGTTACTCGCCAAGAACAAACCAGCATTTT. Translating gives CASSYSPRTNQHF.

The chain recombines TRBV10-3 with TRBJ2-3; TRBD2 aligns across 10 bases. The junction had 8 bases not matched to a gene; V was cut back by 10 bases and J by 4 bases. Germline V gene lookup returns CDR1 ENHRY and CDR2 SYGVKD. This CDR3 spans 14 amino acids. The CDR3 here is CATHGSGGADTQYF. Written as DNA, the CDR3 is TGTGCCACCCATGGGAGCGGGGGGGCAGATACGCAGTATTTT.

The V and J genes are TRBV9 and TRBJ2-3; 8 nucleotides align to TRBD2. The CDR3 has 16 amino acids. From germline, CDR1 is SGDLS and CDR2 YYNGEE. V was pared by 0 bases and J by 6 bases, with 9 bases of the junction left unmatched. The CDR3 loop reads CASSVGERGWLDTQYF. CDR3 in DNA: TGTGCCAGCAGCGTAGGAGAGCGGGGGTGGTTGGATACGCAGTATTTT.

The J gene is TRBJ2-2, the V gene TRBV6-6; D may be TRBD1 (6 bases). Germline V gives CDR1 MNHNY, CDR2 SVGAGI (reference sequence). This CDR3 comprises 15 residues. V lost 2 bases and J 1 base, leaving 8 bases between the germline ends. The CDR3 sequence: CASSYKGQNTGELFF. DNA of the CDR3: TGTGCCAGCAGTTACAAGGGACAGAACACCGGGGAGCTGTTTTTT.

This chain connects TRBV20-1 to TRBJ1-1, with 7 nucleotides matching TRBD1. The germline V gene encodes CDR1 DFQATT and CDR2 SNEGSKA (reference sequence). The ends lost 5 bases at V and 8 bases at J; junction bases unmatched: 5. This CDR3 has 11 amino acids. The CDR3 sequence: CSAYRDSEAFF. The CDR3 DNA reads TGCAGTGCTTACCGGGACAGCGAAGCTTTCTTT.

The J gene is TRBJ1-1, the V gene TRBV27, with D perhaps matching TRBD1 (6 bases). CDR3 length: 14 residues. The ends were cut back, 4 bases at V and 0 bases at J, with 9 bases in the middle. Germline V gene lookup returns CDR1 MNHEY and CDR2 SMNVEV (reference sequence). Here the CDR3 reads CASSYRAMNTEAFF. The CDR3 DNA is TGTGCCAGCAGTTACAGGGCTATGAACACTGAAGCTTTCTTT.

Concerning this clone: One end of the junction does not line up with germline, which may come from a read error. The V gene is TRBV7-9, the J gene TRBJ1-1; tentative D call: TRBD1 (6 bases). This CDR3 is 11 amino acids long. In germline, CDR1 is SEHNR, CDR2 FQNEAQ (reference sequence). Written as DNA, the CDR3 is TGTGCCAGCGGATCCGGGACAACTCGGGCCTTT. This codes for CASGSGTTRAF.

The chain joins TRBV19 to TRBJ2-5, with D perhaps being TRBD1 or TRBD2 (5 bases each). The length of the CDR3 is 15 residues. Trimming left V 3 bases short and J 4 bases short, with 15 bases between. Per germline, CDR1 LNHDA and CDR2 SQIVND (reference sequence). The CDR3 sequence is CASSIRWDGTETQYF. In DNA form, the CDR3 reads TGTGCCAGTAGTATTAGGTGGGACGGAACAGAGACCCAGTACTTC.

The CDR3 DNA sequence: TGTGCCAGCAGTTACTCGAGGTCAGATGCGAACACTGAAGCTTTCTTT. Protein sequence: CASSYSRSDANTEAFF. The chain uses TRBV6-5 and TRBJ1-1; D not certain. The V gene's germline CDR1 is MNHEY and CDR2 SVGAGI. Between the trimmed V and J ends, which lost 0 bases and 1 base, there was a span of 12 bases. The CDR3 totals 16 residues.